The 7 T cell receptor beta chains below all came from one sample that was sequenced in a study of identical twins. TCRdb re-called the 5' RACE reads through MiXCR, storing one row per CDR3 protein. The sample has about 490,000 distinct CDR3 sequences; roughly 15% are singletons. These same records also appear under a second study, on yellow fever vaccine responses in identical twins.

Material: CD4+ T cells sorted from blood. Receptors were obtained from a woman under 30 in good health.

The chain employs TRBV2 and TRBJ2-3; 7 bases agree with TRBD2. Trimming took 6 bases from V and 1 from J; bases not matched to a gene: 4. The CDR3 runs to 14 residues. Germline lookup yields CDR1 SNHLY and CDR2 FYNNEI. This CDR3 reads CASRRESGTDTQYF. DNA of the CDR3: TGTGCCAGCAGGCGGGAGAGCGGCACAGATACGCAGTATTTT.

Only a few counts were recorded for this clonotype. V usage is TRBV3-1 and J usage is TRBJ2-4; TRBD1 might be the D (5 bases). Germline-derived CDR1 and CDR2 are LGHDT and YNNKEL (reference sequence). V was clipped by 2 bases and J by 16 bases, with 15 bases between them. The CDR3 runs 12 residues. As DNA, the CDR3 is TGTGCCAGCAGCCAACAGGGCGCCCGTACATACTTC. As protein: CASSQQGARTYF.

The table lists this clonotype with a few counts. The rearrangement uses TRBV24-1 and TRBJ2-5; D perhaps matches TRBD2 (5 bases). Trimming removed 0 bases from V and 5 bases from J, with 18 bases in between. This CDR3 contains 17 residues. CDR1 KGHDR and CDR2 SFDVKD come from the germline V gene. The CDR3 region has the DNA TGTGCCACCAGTGATTTGCTCCCCTCGGGATTTGCTGAGACCCAGTACTTC. Its translation: CATSDLLPSGFAETQYF.

This chain connects TRBV27 to TRBJ2-2; D may be TRBD1 or TRBD2 (5 bases each). Between the trimmed V and J ends, which lost 7 bases and 4 bases, there was a span of 19 bases. CDR3 length: 16 residues. The germline gives CDR1 MNHEY, CDR2 SMNVEV (reference sequence). The CDR3 sequence is CASTPLGGAGTGELFF. Written as DNA, the CDR3 is TGTGCCAGCACCCCCCTTGGGGGTGCCGGCACCGGGGAGCTGTTTTTT.

There are a few counts of this clonotype. This chain links TRBV7-2 with TRBJ1-5; D ambiguous. Germline V gene sequence: CDR1 SGHTA, CDR2 FQGNSA. The CDR3 runs 14 residues. The ends were cut back, 2 bases at V and 0 bases at J, with 5 bases in the middle. The CDR3 sequence: CASSLSVSNQPQHF. CDR3 in DNA: TGTGCCAGCAGCTTATCAGTTAGCAATCAGCCCCAGCATTTT.

This clonotype turned up a few times. This sequence joins TRBV7-6 and TRBJ2-2; D may match TRBD1 or TRBD2 (5 bases each). The length of the CDR3 is 15 residues. Trimming stripped 3 bases from V and 2 bases from J, with 10 bases between. Germline CDR1 is SGHVS and CDR2 is FNYEAQ. This chain's CDR3 is CASSLGPTNTGELFF. CDR3 nucleotides: TGTGCCAGCAGCTTGGGACCCACAAACACCGGGGAGCTGTTTTTT.

This clonotype occurred many times. The genes are TRBV5-1 and TRBJ1-4; 8 nucleotides line up with TRBD1. This CDR3 spans 15 amino acids. CDR1 SGHRS and CDR2 YFSETQ come from the germline V gene. The V gene end was trimmed by 4 bases and the J gene end by 5 bases; junction bases not matched to a gene: 7. The CDR3 protein is CASSLQGGLNEKLFF. The CDR3 DNA reads TGCGCCAGCAGCCTACAGGGGGGACTCAATGAAAAACTGTTTTTT.